Listed below are T cell receptor beta chains from one sample, sequenced in a study of regulatory T cells in long-lasting Graves disease. One entry per CDR3 protein, called by TCRdb with MiXCR from the multiplex PCR reads. The top ten clones hold approximately 20% of a sample with 500,000 to 700,000 distinct CDR3 sequences, around 15% of them seen once. Another study also made use of these data, one on T cells in Graves' hyperthyroidism and ophthalmopathy.

The sample in question was peripheral blood mononuclear cells (PBMCs), obtained at new diagnosis, from a patient treated with antithyroid drugs. The receptor source for this set is a woman younger than 45 with Graves disease. The CDR3 runs from the conserved cysteine through the conserved F or W. Each record gives: J gene, V gene, CDR3 protein.

J: TRBJ1-2; V: TRBV20-1; CDR3: CSAEKGGYTF
J: TRBJ1-3; V: TRBV2; CDR3: CASSDTLGNTIYF
J: TRBJ2-3; V: TRBV27; CDR3: CASGTSGRASDTQYF
J: TRBJ2-2; V: TRBV5-1; CDR3: CASTPTGSNTGELFF
J: TRBJ2-3; V: TRBV5-1; CDR3: CASSLEGGRTDTQYF
J: TRBJ2-3; V: TRBV11-2; CDR3: CASSLTVGTDTQYF
J: TRBJ2-5; V: TRBV2; CDR3: CASSEALLGLAEETQYF
J: TRBJ2-3; V: TRBV18; CDR3: CASSPPSGTDTQYF
J: TRBJ2-5; V: TRBV9; CDR3: CASSVVGEVETQYF
J: TRBJ2-7; V: TRBV5-4; CDR3: CASSTGQGMYEQYF
J: TRBJ2-7; V: TRBV3-1; CDR3: CASSRPPGDEQYF
J: TRBJ1-5; V: TRBV27; CDR3: CASSRGGDNQPQHF
J: TRBJ2-1; V: TRBV12-3/TRBV12-4; CDR3: CASSESSYNEQFF
J: TRBJ1-5; V: TRBV3-1; CDR3: CASSPGTWGSQPQHF
J: TRBJ2-2; V: TRBV19; CDR3: CASKGGRTGELFF
J: TRBJ2-6; V: TRBV19; CDR3: CASSIGAGANVLTF
J: TRBJ2-7; V: TRBV7-2; CDR3: CASSLEWREGGEQYF
J: TRBJ1-5; V: TRBV28; CDR3: CASSLFGTQASNQPQHF
J: TRBJ2-7; V: TRBV7-2; CDR3: CASSSGYIYYEQYF
J: TRBJ1-1; V: TRBV29-1; CDR3: CSVEALLRNTEAFF
J: TRBJ2-1; V: TRBV2; CDR3: CATPKDTGGGYNEQFF
J: TRBJ2-3; V: TRBV27; CDR3: CASSPRLGGTDTQYF
J: TRBJ1-1; V: TRBV20-1; CDR3: CSATREMNTEAFF
J: TRBJ1-1; V: TRBV12-3/TRBV12-4; CDR3: CASTKGREFGEAFF
J: TRBJ2-7; V: TRBV27; CDR3: CASSPRGLGYEQYF
J: TRBJ2-7; V: TRBV5-1; CDR3: CASSARDPRDEQYF
J: TRBJ2-3; V: TRBV24-1; CDR3: CATSDPRHSDTQYF
J: TRBJ2-7; V: TRBV29-1; CDR3: CSVGGAGAYEQYF
J: TRBJ1-6; V: TRBV19; CDR3: CASSTGGSRWNSPLHF